These 25 T cell receptor beta chains came from one sample sequenced in a study of cytomegalovirus exposure and HLA in healthy donors. PCR used 60 Vbeta primers and 13 Jbeta primers. The protocol was immunoSEQ multiplex PCR, while the TCRdb copy is restricted to in-frame clones and leaves out a portion. The table shows 70,000 to 85,000 clones, with 55% to 75% occurring only once. Input material: PBMCs. The receptor source for this set is a man aged 30 to 39 in good health and CMV-seropositive.

This clone occurred once. V is TRBV4-1 and J is TRBJ2-6, with 8 positions matching TRBD2. There are 18 residues in the CDR3. Germline CDR1 MGHRA, CDR2 YSYEKL. The junction had 4 bases not matched to a gene; V was cut back by 0 bases and J by 0 bases. In nucleotides, the CDR3 is TGCGCCAGCAGCCAAGAGGGACTAGTAAGCTCTGGGGCCAACGTCCTGACTTTC. Translation: CASSQEGLVSSGANVLTF.

This chain joins TRBV2 and TRBJ2-6; D perhaps matches TRBD2 (5 bases). Trimming removed 1 base from V and 3 bases from J, with 16 bases in between. Per the germline V gene, CDR1 is SNHLY and CDR2 is FYNNEI. There are 18 residues in the CDR3. For the CDR3, the DNA is TGTGCCAGCAGTGAAGAGGTGCGGGTTTGGGATGGGGCCAACGTCCTGACTTTC. This codes for CASSEEVRVWDGANVLTF.

The chain links TRBV10-3 to TRBJ2-3; possibly TRBD2 for D (6 bases). The CDR3 is 16 amino acids. Germline CDR1 ENHRY, CDR2 SYGVKD. Between the trimmed V and J ends, which lost 0 bases and 1 base, there was a span of 11 bases. The CDR3 loop reads CAISESEAGGTDTQYF. CDR3 coding DNA: TGTGCCATCAGTGAGTCCGAAGCGGGTGGCACAGATACGCAGTATTTT.

This clone has only one observation. V usage is TRBV11-1 and J usage is TRBJ1-1; 9 nucleotides align to TRBD1. Germline lookup yields CDR1 SGHAT and CDR2 FQDESV (reference sequence). The CDR3 is 17 amino acids. V lost 5 bases and J lost 2; bases outside the gene matches: 12. CDR3 sequence reads: CASSGWDRAPTNTEAFF. The CDR3 region has the DNA TGTGCCAGCAGCGGATGGGACAGGGCCCCGACAAACACTGAAGCTTTCTTT.

This clone was counted between two and nine times. The chain recombines TRBV4-1 with TRBJ2-1; 15 positions agree with TRBD2. There are 14 residues in the CDR3. The germline gives CDR1 MGHRA, CDR2 YSYEKL. V gave up 4 bases and J gave up 15 bases; unmatched junction bases: 7. The CDR3 region has the DNA TGCGCCAGCAGCCCGCGGACTAGCGGGGGGGCGGGGTTCTTC. This sequence encodes CASSPRTSGGAGFF.

This chain connects TRBV19 to TRBJ2-7, with 8 nucleotides matching TRBD1. Unmatched junction bases numbered 11, after V lost 7 bases and J lost 6 bases. Germline lookup yields CDR1 LNHDA and CDR2 SQIVND (reference sequence). This CDR3 contains 14 residues. For the CDR3, the DNA is TGTGCCAGTACTCTAACGCAGGGGGCCACCGAGCAGTACTTC. As protein: CASTLTQGATEQYF.

This clone has more than one count but fewer than ten. The CDR3: CASSALAGNTDTQYF. CDR3 coding DNA: TGTGCCAGCAGCGCTCTAGCGGGGAACACAGATACGCAGTATTTT. V usage is TRBV2 and J usage is TRBJ2-3, with 9 bases fitting TRBD2. Germline CDR1 SNHLY, CDR2 FYNNEI. CDR3 size: 15 residues. Trimming took 6 bases from V and 2 from J; bases not matched to a gene: 6.

This chain joins TRBV9 and TRBJ2-1; perhaps TRBD1 as D (6 bases). Trimming took 1 base from V and 5 from J, leaving 13 bases between them. The length of the CDR3 is 15 residues. CDR1 and CDR2 from the germline V gene are SGDLS and YYNGEE. The CDR3 loop reads CASSVRGQGDNEQFF. As DNA, the CDR3 is TGTGCCAGCAGCGTAAGGGGACAAGGGGACAATGAGCAGTTCTTC.

The gene calls are TRBV14 and TRBJ2-1; maybe TRBD1 (5 bases). Germline V CDR1 and CDR2: SGHDN, FVKESK. The CDR3 runs 13 residues. Deletions cut 3 bases from V and 7 bases from J, with 10 bases between. The CDR3: CASSHAGYNEQFF. The DNA for the CDR3 is TGTGCCAGCAGCCATGCAGGGTATAATGAGCAGTTCTTC.

The table lists this clone with a few counts. The chain is built from TRBV6-6 and TRBJ1-1, with D maybe TRBD1 (5 bases). CDR3 length equals 14 residues. Per the germline V gene, CDR1 is MNHNY and CDR2 is SVGAGI (reference sequence). V lost 0 bases and J lost 4, with 9 bases in between. The CDR3 protein is CASSYSGRGTEAFF. The CDR3 DNA sequence: TGTGCCAGCAGTTACTCGGGTAGGGGCACTGAAGCTTTCTTT.

V is TRBV5-1 and J is TRBJ1-1; 7 positions agree with TRBD1. Looked up from germline, CDR1 is SGHRS and CDR2 is YFSETQ. The CDR3 totals 15 residues. The J segment lost 4 bases and the V segment lost 5 bases, leaving 11 bases of the junction unmatched. The CDR3 protein is CASRSATGARTEAFF. CDR3 DNA: TGCGCCAGCAGGTCAGCCACAGGGGCGCGCACTGAAGCTTTCTTT.

The sample holds a few counts of this clone. The chain has TRBV27 and TRBJ2-2, with a possible D match to TRBD1 (7 bases). The CDR3 runs 17 residues. The V and J ends lost 3 bases and 2 bases respectively, with 16 bases between them. The germline V gene has CDR1 MNHEY and CDR2 SMNVEV (reference sequence). In DNA form, the CDR3 reads TGTGCCAGCAGTTTCTACCGCCAGGGGGGTAACACCGGGGAGCTGTTTTTT. It codes for CASSFYRQGGNTGELFF.

DNA of the CDR3: TGTGCCAGCAGTAACACAGATACGCAGTATTTT. Amino acid sequence: CASSNTDTQYF. This chain links TRBV7-3 with TRBJ2-3, with D unclear. V lost 6 bases to trimming and J lost 2 bases, with 3 bases between them. The CDR3 is 11 amino acids. CDR1 and CDR2 (germline): SGHTA, FQGTGA. The full variable domain, rest sourced from reference TRBV7-3 and TRBJ2-3, is GAGVSQTPSNKVTEKGKYVELRCDPISGHTALYWYRQSLGQGPEFLIYFQGTGAADDSGLPNDRFFAVRPEGSVSTLKIQRTERGDSAVYLCASSNTDTQYFGPGTRLTVL.

The genes are TRBV6-1 and TRBJ1-2; D remains ambiguous. The CDR3 is 12 amino acids. CDR1 and CDR2 (germline): MNHNS, SASEGT. Trimming left V 0 bases short and J 8 bases short, with 7 bases between. DNA for the CDR3: TGTGCCAGCAGTGAAGCGACAATCGGCTACACCTTC. Translated: CASSEATIGYTF.

The V and J genes are TRBV10-3 and TRBJ1-5; 11 nucleotides match TRBD1. Germline V gives CDR1 ENHRY, CDR2 SYGVKD. J was trimmed by 7 bases and V by 6 bases; bases with no gene match: 5. The CDR3 extends over 14 amino acids. The CDR3 DNA is TGTGCCATCAGCCGGGGGACAGGGGGGCAGCCCCAGCATTTT. This gives the protein CAISRGTGGQPQHF.

This sequence joins TRBV2 and TRBJ2-1, with a weak D call TRBD1 (6 bases). V was cut by 2 bases and J by 14 bases, with 13 bases left in between. The CDR3 is 12 residues long. The germline CDR1 and CDR2 sequences are SNHLY and FYNNEI. The CDR3 region has the DNA TGTGCCAGCAGTGAACAGGGGAGACGCGAGTTCTTC. It yields the protein CASSEQGRREFF.

The rearrangement links TRBV4-1 to TRBJ2-3; 11 positions agree with TRBD1. CDR3 size: 17 residues. CDR1 is MGHRA, CDR2 YSYEKL, per germline. The V segment lost 0 bases and the J segment 4 bases; nucleotides outside the gene matches: 6. The CDR3 loop reads CASSQDRDRGTPDTQYF. In DNA, the CDR3 is TGCGCCAGCAGCCAAGACCGGGACAGGGGGACTCCAGATACGCAGTATTTT.

This chain links TRBV2 with TRBJ2-3; D ambiguous. Germline V gene sequence: CDR1 SNHLY, CDR2 FYNNEI. The V end was cut by 7 bases, the J end by 1 base, with 9 bases between. CDR3 length: 13 amino acids. CDR3 sequence: CASILTGTDTQYF. The CDR3 nucleotides are TGTGCCAGCATATTAACGGGCACAGATACGCAGTATTTT.

V gene TRBV27 combines with J gene TRBJ2-5, with D possibly matching TRBD2 (6 bases). Trimming took off 4 bases at V and 3 bases at J, with 12 bases between the two ends. The CDR3 is 14 amino acids. Looked up from germline, CDR1 is MNHEY and CDR2 is SMNVEV (reference sequence). CDR3 protein: CASSSISGEETQYF. Written as DNA, the CDR3 is TGTGCCAGCAGTTCAATTAGCGGTGAAGAGACCCAGTACTTC.

V usage is TRBV6-1 and J usage is TRBJ2-3, with TRBD2 matching 9 bases. The V and J ends lost 7 bases and 4 bases, in that order; junction bases with no gene match: 6. The CDR3 totals 14 residues. Germline V gene sequence: CDR1 MNHNS, CDR2 SASEGT. The CDR3 sequence is CASISGLAADTQYF. In nucleotides, the CDR3 is TGTGCCAGCATATCGGGACTAGCTGCAGATACGCAGTATTTT.

The CDR3 DNA reads as TGTGCCAGCACCATTCAGGGGGGCGCCTCCTACGAGCAGTACTTC. Translating gives CASTIQGGASYEQYF. The chain uses TRBV7-2 and TRBJ2-7, with a tentative D call TRBD1 (7 bases). V was clipped by 7 bases and J by 0 bases, with 16 bases between them. CDR3 length equals 15 residues. Germline V lookup: CDR1 SGHTA, CDR2 FQGNSA. The complete variable domain, with remaining parts taken from reference TRBV7-2 and TRBJ2-7, reads GAGVSQSPSNKVTEKGKDVELRCDPISGHTALYWYRQSLGQGLEFLIYFQGNSAPDKSGLPSDRFSAERTGGSVSTLTIQRTQQEDSAVYLCASTIQGGASYEQYFGPGTRLTVT.

This sequence joins TRBV30 and TRBJ2-7, with D possibly TRBD2 on 5 matching bases. CDR3 size: 11 residues. Germline V gene lookup returns CDR1 GTSNPN and CDR2 SVGIG (reference sequence). V was cut by 5 bases and J by 1 base, with 6 bases left in between. The CDR3 nucleotides are TGTGCCTGGGCGGGTTCCTACGAGCAGTACTTC. Its translation: CAWAGSYEQYF.

The genes are TRBV7-8 and TRBJ1-2; 7 positions match TRBD1. Trimming cost V 5 bases and J 3 bases; bases outside gene matches: 9. The germline V gene encodes CDR1 SGHVS and CDR2 FQNEAQ. This CDR3 contains 15 residues. The CDR3 loop is CASSQDQGVDYGYTF. Written as DNA, the CDR3 is TGTGCCAGCAGCCAAGATCAGGGGGTGGACTATGGCTACACCTTC.

The chain combines TRBV19 with TRBJ1-2; 12 bases map to TRBD1. The V segment lost 1 base and the J segment 7 bases; nucleotides outside the gene matches: 10. This CDR3 spans 17 amino acids. Germline CDR1 LNHDA, CDR2 SQIVND (reference sequence). CDR3 in DNA: TGTGCCAGTAGTATAGGCACCGGGACAGGGGGCGCGGTTGGCTACACCTTC. It encodes CASSIGTGTGGAVGYTF. Combining the CDR3 with reference TRBV19 and TRBJ1-2 gives the whole variable domain DGGITQSPKYLFRKEGQNVTLSCEQNLNHDAMYWYRQDPGQGLRLIYYSQIVNDFQKGDIAEGYSVSREKKESFPLTVTSAQKNPTAFYLCASSIGTGTGGAVGYTFGSGTRLTVV.

The chain links TRBV5-1 to TRBJ1-3, with TRBD1 matching 9 bases. The CDR3 is 16 amino acids. In germline, CDR1 is SGHRS, CDR2 YFSETQ. The V and J ends lost 4 bases and 3 bases, in that order; junction bases with no gene match: 8. CDR3 sequence (DNA): TGCGCCAGCAGCGTAACACAGGGGGCAGTTGGAAACACCATATATTTT. Translation: CASSVTQGAVGNTIYF.